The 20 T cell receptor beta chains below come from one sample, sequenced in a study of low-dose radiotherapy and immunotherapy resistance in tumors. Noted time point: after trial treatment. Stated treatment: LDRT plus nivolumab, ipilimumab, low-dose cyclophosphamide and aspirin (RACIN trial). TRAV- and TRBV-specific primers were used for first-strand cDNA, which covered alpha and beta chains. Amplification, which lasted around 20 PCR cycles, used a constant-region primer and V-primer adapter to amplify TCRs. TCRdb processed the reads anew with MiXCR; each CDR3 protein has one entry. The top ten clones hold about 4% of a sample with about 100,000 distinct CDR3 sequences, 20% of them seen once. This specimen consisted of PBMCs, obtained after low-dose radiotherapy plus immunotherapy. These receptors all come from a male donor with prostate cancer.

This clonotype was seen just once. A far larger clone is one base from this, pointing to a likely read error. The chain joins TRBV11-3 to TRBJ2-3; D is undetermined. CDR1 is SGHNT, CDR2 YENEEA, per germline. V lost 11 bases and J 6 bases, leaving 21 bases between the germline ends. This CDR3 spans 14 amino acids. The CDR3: CAGGPRDFEDTQYF. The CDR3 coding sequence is TGTGCCGGCGGCCCTAGGGATTTTGAGGATACGCAGTATTTT.

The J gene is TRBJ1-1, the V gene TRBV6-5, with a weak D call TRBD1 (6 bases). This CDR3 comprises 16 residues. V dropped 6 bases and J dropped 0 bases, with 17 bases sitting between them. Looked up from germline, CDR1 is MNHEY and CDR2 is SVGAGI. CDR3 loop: CASRPIQGRVNTEAFF. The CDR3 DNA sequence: TGTGCCAGCAGACCCATACAGGGTCGGGTGAACACTGAAGCTTTCTTT.

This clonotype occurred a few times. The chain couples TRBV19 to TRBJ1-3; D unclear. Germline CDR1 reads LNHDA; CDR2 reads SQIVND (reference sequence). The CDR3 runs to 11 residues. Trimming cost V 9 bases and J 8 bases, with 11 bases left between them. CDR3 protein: CASQMVDTIYF. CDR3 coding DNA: TGTGCCAGCCAGATGGTGGACACCATATATTTT. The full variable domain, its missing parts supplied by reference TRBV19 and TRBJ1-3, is DGGITQSPKYLFRKEGQNVTLSCEQNLNHDAMYWYRQDPGQGLRLIYYSQIVNDFQKGDIAEGYSVSREKKESFPLTVTSAQKNPTAFYLCASQMVDTIYFGEGSWLTVV.

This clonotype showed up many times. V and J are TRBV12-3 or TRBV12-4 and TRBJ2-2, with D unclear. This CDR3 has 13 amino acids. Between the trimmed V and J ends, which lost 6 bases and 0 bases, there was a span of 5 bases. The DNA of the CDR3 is TGTGCCAGCAGCCCCGCGAACACCGGGGAGCTGTTTTTT. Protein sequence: CASSPANTGELFF.

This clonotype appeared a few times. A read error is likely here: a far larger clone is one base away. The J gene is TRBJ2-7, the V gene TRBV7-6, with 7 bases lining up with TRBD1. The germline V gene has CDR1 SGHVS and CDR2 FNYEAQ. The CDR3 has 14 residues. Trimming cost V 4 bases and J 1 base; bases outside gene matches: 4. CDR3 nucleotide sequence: TGTGCCAGCAGCTCCCGGGACAGATCCTACGAGCAGTACTTC. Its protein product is CASSSRDRSYEQYF. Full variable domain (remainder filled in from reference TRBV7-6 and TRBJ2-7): GAGVSQSPRYKVTKRGQDVALRCDPISGHVSLYWYRQALGQGPEFLTYFNYEAQQDKSGLPNDRFSAERPEGSISTLTIQRTEQRDSAMYRCASSSRDRSYEQYFGPGTRLTVT.

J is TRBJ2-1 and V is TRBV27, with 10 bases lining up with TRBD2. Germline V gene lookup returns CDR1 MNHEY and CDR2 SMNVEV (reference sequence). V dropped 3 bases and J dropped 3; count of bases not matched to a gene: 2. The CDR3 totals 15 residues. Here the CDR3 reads CASSFSGGDYNEQFF. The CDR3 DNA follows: TGTGCCAGCAGTTTCAGCGGGGGGGACTACAATGAGCAGTTCTTC.

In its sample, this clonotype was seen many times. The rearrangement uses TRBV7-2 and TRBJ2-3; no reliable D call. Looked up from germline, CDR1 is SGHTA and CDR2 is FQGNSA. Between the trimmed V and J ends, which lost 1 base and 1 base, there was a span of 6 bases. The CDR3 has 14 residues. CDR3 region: CASSLVARTDTQYF. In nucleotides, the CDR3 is TGTGCCAGCAGCTTAGTCGCCCGCACAGATACGCAGTATTTT.

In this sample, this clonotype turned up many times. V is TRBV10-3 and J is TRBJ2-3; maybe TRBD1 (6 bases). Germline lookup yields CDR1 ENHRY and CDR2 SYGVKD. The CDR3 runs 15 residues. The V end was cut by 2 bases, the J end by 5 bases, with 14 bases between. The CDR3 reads CAISEPGRGQDTQYF. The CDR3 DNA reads TGTGCCATCAGTGAGCCTGGACGGGGACAAGATACGCAGTATTTT.

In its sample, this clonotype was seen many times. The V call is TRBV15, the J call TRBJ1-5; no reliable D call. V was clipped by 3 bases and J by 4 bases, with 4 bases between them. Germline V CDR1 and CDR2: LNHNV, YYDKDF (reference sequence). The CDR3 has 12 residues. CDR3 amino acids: CATSRDNQPQHF. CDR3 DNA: TGTGCCACCAGCAGGGATAATCAGCCCCAGCATTTT.

In nucleotides, the CDR3 is TGTGCCAGCAGTTTAGGCCCCCCGAGACAGGGAATACTCGATGAGCAGTTCTTC. Its translation is CASSLGPPRQGILDEQFF. The gene calls are TRBV27 and TRBJ2-1; 7 nucleotides match TRBD1. The V segment lost 2 bases and the J segment 8 bases; nucleotides outside the gene matches: 18. Germline CDR1 is MNHEY and CDR2 is SMNVEV (reference sequence). CDR3 length: 18 amino acids.

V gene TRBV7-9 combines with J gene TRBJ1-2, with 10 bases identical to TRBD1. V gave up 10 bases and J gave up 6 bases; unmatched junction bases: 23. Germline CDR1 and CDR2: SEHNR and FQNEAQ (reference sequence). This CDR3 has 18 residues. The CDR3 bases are TGTGCCACCTTGCCCCTTGCCGGGACAGGGGAAGGAAGGGATGGCTACACCTTC. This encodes CATLPLAGTGEGRDGYTF.

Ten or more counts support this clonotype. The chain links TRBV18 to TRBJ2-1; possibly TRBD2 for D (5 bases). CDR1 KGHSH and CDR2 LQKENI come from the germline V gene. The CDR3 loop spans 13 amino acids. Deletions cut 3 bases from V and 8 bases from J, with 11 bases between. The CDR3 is CASSPTTRDEQFF. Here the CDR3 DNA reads TGTGCCAGCTCACCGACTACTAGGGATGAGCAGTTCTTC. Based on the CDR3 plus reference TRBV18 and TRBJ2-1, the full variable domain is NAGVMQNPRHLVRRRGQEARLRCSPMKGHSHVYWYRQLPEEGLKFMVYLQKENIIDESGMPKERFSAEFPKEGPSILRIQQVVRGDSAAYFCASSPTTRDEQFFGPGTRLTVL.

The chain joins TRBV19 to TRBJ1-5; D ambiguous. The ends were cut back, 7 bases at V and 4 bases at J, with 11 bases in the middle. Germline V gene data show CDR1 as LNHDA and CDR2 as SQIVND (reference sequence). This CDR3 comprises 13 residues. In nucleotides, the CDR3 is TGTGCCAGTAATCGGGGATGGAATCAGCCCCAGCATTTT. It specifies CASNRGWNQPQHF.

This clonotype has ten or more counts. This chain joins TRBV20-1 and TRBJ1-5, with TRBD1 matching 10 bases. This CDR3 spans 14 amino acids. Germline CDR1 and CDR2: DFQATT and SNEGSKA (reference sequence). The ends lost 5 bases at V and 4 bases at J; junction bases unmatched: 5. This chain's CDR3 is CSARRDRGNQPQHF. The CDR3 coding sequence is TGCAGTGCTCGCCGGGACAGGGGAAATCAGCCCCAGCATTTT.

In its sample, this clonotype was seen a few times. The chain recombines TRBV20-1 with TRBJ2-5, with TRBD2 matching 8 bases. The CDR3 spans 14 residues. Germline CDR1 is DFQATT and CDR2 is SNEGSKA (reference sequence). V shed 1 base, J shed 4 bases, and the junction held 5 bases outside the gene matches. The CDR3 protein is CSARVAGQGETQYF. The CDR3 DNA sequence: TGCAGTGCTAGAGTAGCGGGGCAGGGAGAGACCCAGTACTTC.

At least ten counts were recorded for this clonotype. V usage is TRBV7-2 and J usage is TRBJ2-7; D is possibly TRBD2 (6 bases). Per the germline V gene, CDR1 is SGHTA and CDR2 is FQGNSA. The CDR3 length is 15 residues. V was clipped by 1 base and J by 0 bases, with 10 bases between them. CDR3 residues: CASSLGRGPSYEQYF. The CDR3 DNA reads TGTGCCAGCAGCTTAGGGCGGGGACCCTCCTACGAGCAGTACTTC.

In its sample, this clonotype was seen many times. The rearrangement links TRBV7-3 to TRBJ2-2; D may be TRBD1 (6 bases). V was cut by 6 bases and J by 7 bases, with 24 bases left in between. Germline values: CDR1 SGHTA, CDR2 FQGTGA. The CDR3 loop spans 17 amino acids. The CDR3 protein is CASSPHMGRGMNGELFF. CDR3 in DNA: TGTGCCAGCAGTCCCCATATGGGCAGGGGTATGAACGGGGAGCTGTTTTTT.

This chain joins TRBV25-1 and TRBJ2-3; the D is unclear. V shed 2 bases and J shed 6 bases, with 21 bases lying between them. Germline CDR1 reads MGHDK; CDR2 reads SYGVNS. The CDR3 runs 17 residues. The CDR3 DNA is TGTGCCAGCAGTGAAGGGTTTGGTACTTTGGGTGCGGATACGCAGTATTTT. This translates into CASSEGFGTLGADTQYF.

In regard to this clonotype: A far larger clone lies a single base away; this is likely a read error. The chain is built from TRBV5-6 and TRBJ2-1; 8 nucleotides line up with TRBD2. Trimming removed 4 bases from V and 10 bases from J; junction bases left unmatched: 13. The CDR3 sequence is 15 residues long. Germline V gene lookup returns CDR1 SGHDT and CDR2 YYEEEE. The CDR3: CASSRRGLAGYEQFF. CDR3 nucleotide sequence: TGTGCCAGCAGCCGACGCGGACTAGCTGGCTACGAGCAGTTCTTC.

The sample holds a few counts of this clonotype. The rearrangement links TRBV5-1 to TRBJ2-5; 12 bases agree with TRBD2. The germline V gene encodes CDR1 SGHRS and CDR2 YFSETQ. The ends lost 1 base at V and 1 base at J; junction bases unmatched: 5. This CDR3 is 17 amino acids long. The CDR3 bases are TGCGCCAGCAGCTTGCTAGCGGGGGGGCCTTCCCAAGAGACCCAGTACTTC. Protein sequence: CASSLLAGGPSQETQYF.